The 26 T cell receptor beta chains below were found in one sample sequenced in a study of T cell responses to AZD1222 COVID-19 vaccine. Repertoires were generated with immunoSEQ multiplex PCR, while TCRdb's copy carries only in-frame clones and drops some. The data hold around 88,000 clones, with approximately 86% observed a single time. Sequencing was performed on peripheral blood, taken on day 0 of MenACWY control vaccination. Receptors originate from an adult in good health.

The V call is TRBV7-9, the J call TRBJ1-1, with D unclear. This CDR3 spans 14 amino acids. With 0 bases removed from V and 5 bases from J, the gap between germline ends came to 10 bases. Germline lookup yields CDR1 SEHNR and CDR2 FQNEAQ (reference sequence). The CDR3 loop reads CASSLAGQATEAFF. The CDR3 DNA sequence: TGTGCCAGCAGCTTAGCTGGGCAGGCAACTGAAGCTTTCTTT.

The V gene is TRBV7-8, the J gene TRBJ2-1; a weak D match, TRBD2 (6 bases). Germline CDR1 SGHVS, CDR2 FQNEAQ. Between the trimmed V and J ends, which lost 0 bases and 0 bases, there was a span of 12 bases. CDR3 length equals 17 residues. This CDR3 reads CASSLAGLSPSYNEQFF. The CDR3 DNA sequence: TGTGCCAGCAGCTTAGCGGGACTTTCGCCCTCCTACAATGAGCAGTTCTTC.

The rearrangement joins TRBV10-1 to TRBJ1-1; 9 positions agree with TRBD1. Germline assignment: CDR1 WNHNN and CDR2 SYGVQD (reference sequence). After removal of 8 bases from V and 1 base from J, the junction contained 8 bases not matched to a gene. This CDR3 contains 15 residues. The CDR3: CASLQLGQGNTEAFF. CDR3 coding DNA: TGCGCCAGCCTACAATTGGGACAGGGGAACACTGAAGCTTTCTTT.

J is TRBJ2-7 and V is TRBV11-2; 9 nucleotides agree with TRBD2. The CDR3 totals 16 residues. With 6 bases clipped from V and 6 bases from J, the junction kept 15 bases outside the gene matches. From germline, CDR1 is SGHAT and CDR2 FQNNGV. CDR3 nucleotides: TGTGCCAGCAGGGTAGAACTAGCGGGTCTCTCGGGCGAGCAGTACTTC. Amino acid sequence: CASRVELAGLSGEQYF.

The rearrangement uses TRBV14 and TRBJ2-7, with D perhaps being TRBD1 or TRBD2 (6 bases each). The CDR3 length is 15 residues. Germline V CDR1 and CDR2: SGHDN, FVKESK. The V and J ends lost 1 base and 2 bases respectively, with 12 bases between them. CDR3 loop: CASSQVWGATYEQYF. The DNA for the CDR3 is TGTGCCAGCAGCCAAGTTTGGGGGGCGACCTACGAGCAGTACTTC.

The chain is built from TRBV2 and TRBJ1-1; 9 positions match TRBD1. Germline CDR1 is SNHLY and CDR2 is FYNNEI. The CDR3 is made up of 12 amino acids. With V trimmed by 5 bases and J by 9 bases, 4 bases remained unmatched. The CDR3: CASSTGTGKAFF. In DNA form, the CDR3 reads TGTGCCAGCAGTACCGGGACAGGGAAAGCTTTCTTT. The full variable domain, rest sourced from reference TRBV2 and TRBJ1-1, is EPEVTQTPSHQVTQMGQEVILRCVPISNHLYFYWYRQILGQKVEFLVSFYNNEISEKSEIFDDQFSVERPDGSNFTLKIRSTKLEDSAMYFCASSTGTGKAFFGQGTRLTVV.

V gene TRBV30 combines with J gene TRBJ1-1; a possible D gene is TRBD1 (5 bases). Between the trimmed V and J ends, which lost 0 bases and 6 bases, there was a span of 11 bases. Germline CDR1 is GTSNPN and CDR2 is SVGIG (reference sequence). This CDR3 is built from 13 residues. CDR3 residues: CAWSVYQGAEAFF. Written as DNA, the CDR3 is TGTGCCTGGAGTGTATACCAGGGCGCTGAAGCTTTCTTT.

The chain links TRBV9 to TRBJ1-1; D not resolved. V lost 0 bases to trimming and J lost 1 base, with 19 bases between them. This CDR3 region has 18 residues. Germline assignment: CDR1 SGDLS and CDR2 YYNGEE. CDR3 sequence: CASSVAREMDGRNTEAFF. The CDR3 coding sequence is TGTGCCAGCAGCGTAGCCCGAGAAATGGACGGAAGGAACACTGAAGCTTTCTTT.

V usage is TRBV6-5 and J usage is TRBJ1-4; D gene uncertain. Germline loops: CDR1 MNHEY, CDR2 SVGAGI. Trimming shortened V by 7 bases and J by 3 bases, and 9 bases separated the two germline ends. This CDR3 is built from 13 residues. CDR3 protein: CASTSGANEKLFF. The CDR3 DNA sequence: TGTGCCAGCACCTCCGGGGCTAATGAAAAACTGTTTTTT.

The rearrangement joins TRBV19 to TRBJ2-4, with D unclear. V dropped 1 base and J dropped 8 bases, with 15 bases sitting between them. Per the germline V gene, CDR1 is LNHDA and CDR2 is SQIVND (reference sequence). This CDR3 has 15 amino acids. CDR3 nucleotide sequence: TGTGCCAGTAGTATAGGACTCATTTTAGGTGACATTCAGTACTTC. It specifies CASSIGLILGDIQYF. Complete variable domain (other parts from reference TRBV19 and TRBJ2-4): DGGITQSPKYLFRKEGQNVTLSCEQNLNHDAMYWYRQDPGQGLRLIYYSQIVNDFQKGDIAEGYSVSREKKESFPLTVTSAQKNPTAFYLCASSIGLILGDIQYFGAGTRLSVL.

This clone has only a few counts. V usage is TRBV15 and J usage is TRBJ2-3, with TRBD2 matching over 7 bases. This CDR3 comprises 16 residues. Germline V lookup: CDR1 LNHNV, CDR2 YYDKDF (reference sequence). V was pared by 3 bases and J by 2 bases, with 8 bases of the junction left unmatched. CDR3 sequence: CATSRGAGRPTDTQYF. The DNA of the CDR3 is TGTGCCACCAGCAGGGGAGCGGGACGCCCCACAGATACGCAGTATTTT.

The chain employs TRBV6-5 and TRBJ1-2; D not certain. The CDR3 loop spans 12 amino acids. Germline CDR1 and CDR2: MNHEY and SVGAGI. V dropped 5 bases and J dropped 6 bases, with 10 bases sitting between them. The CDR3 coding sequence is TGTGCCAGCAGTCCCCGAGATGATGGCTACACCTTC. Protein product: CASSPRDDGYTF.

The genes are TRBV28 and TRBJ1-2, with D possibly matching TRBD1 (6 bases). The V gene lost 7 bases and the J gene lost 4 bases, with 22 bases spanning the gap. Germline V CDR1 and CDR2: MDHEN, SYDVKM. The CDR3 length is 16 residues. The CDR3 DNA reads as TGTGCCAGCATCCAGGGGAGGGCTGGCTGGGTCTATGGCTACACCTTC. This sequence encodes CASIQGRAGWVYGYTF.

This clone was seen a single time. V gene TRBV7-9 combines with J gene TRBJ2-3; 11 nucleotides align to TRBD2. Germline V gene lookup returns CDR1 SEHNR and CDR2 FQNEAQ (reference sequence). The junction had 10 bases not matched to a gene; V was cut back by 5 bases and J by 3 bases. The CDR3 contains 17 residues. The CDR3 bases are TGTGCCAGCAGCCCGGGCTTAGCGGGGGGGCCAACAGATACGCAGTATTTT. This sequence encodes CASSPGLAGGPTDTQYF. The variable domain in full, completed from reference TRBV7-9 and TRBJ2-3, reads DTGVSQNPRHKITKRGQNVTFRCDPISEHNRLYWYRQTLGQGPEFLTYFQNEAQLEKSRLLSDRFSAERPKGSFSTLEIQRTEQGDSAMYLCASSPGLAGGPTDTQYFGPGTRLTVL.

This chain connects TRBV5-4 to TRBJ1-4; D uncertain. V dropped 0 bases and J dropped 8 bases, with 11 bases sitting between them. Germline loops: CDR1 SGHNT, CDR2 YYREEE (reference sequence). This CDR3 has 14 residues. This chain's CDR3 is CASSLDTRGEKLFF. CDR3 in DNA: TGTGCCAGCAGCTTGGACACAAGAGGAGAAAAACTGTTTTTT.

The chain carries TRBV19 and TRBJ2-1; TRBD1 matches at 7 bases. The trim removed 1 base at V and 1 base at J, leaving 1 base unmatched. This CDR3 is 15 amino acids long. Germline loops: CDR1 LNHDA, CDR2 SQIVND (reference sequence). Here the CDR3 DNA reads TGTGCCAGTAGTATAGGACAGGGATCCTACAATGAGCAGTTCTTC. Residues: CASSIGQGSYNEQFF. The full variable domain, in which reference TRBV19 and TRBJ2-1 provide the parts outside the CDR3, is DGGITQSPKYLFRKEGQNVTLSCEQNLNHDAMYWYRQDPGQGLRLIYYSQIVNDFQKGDIAEGYSVSREKKESFPLTVTSAQKNPTAFYLCASSIGQGSYNEQFFGPGTRLTVL.

The chain joins TRBV28 to TRBJ2-2; TRBD2 matches at 8 bases. Germline trimming cut 7 bases from V and 3 bases from J; bases unmatched to any gene: 1. This CDR3 comprises 13 residues. Germline V gene lookup returns CDR1 MDHEN and CDR2 SYDVKM. The chain's CDR3 is CASTGGDTGELFF. For the CDR3, the DNA is TGTGCCAGCACCGGGGGGGACACCGGGGAGCTGTTTTTT.

V is TRBV7-9 and J is TRBJ1-3; the D gene is possibly TRBD1 (5 bases). The CDR3 length is 18 residues. Germline assignment: CDR1 SEHNR and CDR2 FQNEAQ (reference sequence). Trimming left V 5 bases short and J 0 bases short, with 20 bases between. The CDR3 DNA reads as TGTGCCAGCAGCACCTCCGGGACGGCCTCCCTCTCTGGAAACACCATATATTTT. It is translated as CASSTSGTASLSGNTIYF.

In this sample, this clone turned up once. The chain couples TRBV28 to TRBJ1-6; weak D call: TRBD1 (5 bases). This CDR3 is built from 14 residues. V was trimmed by 7 bases and J by 5 bases, leaving 12 bases between them. Germline V lookup: CDR1 MDHEN, CDR2 SYDVKM. CDR3 residues: CASMDNLDNSPLHF. CDR3 nucleotide sequence: TGTGCCAGCATGGACAACCTCGATAATTCACCCCTCCACTTT.

This clone was recorded only once. The chain combines TRBV19 with TRBJ1-2, with 9 positions matching TRBD1. V was pared by 1 base and J by 3 bases, with 6 bases of the junction left unmatched. The CDR3 is 16 residues long. Germline assignment: CDR1 LNHDA and CDR2 SQIVND (reference sequence). CDR3 protein: CASSIALTGGDYGYTF. The CDR3 DNA follows: TGTGCCAGTAGTATAGCACTTACAGGGGGCGACTATGGCTACACCTTC.

The CDR3 bases are TGTGCCAGCGCCCATGGGGTGGAAGAGACCCAGTACTTC. It encodes CASAHGVEETQYF. The V call is TRBV7-2, the J call TRBJ2-5; D unclear. Trimming cost V 8 bases and J 3 bases, with 13 bases left between them. From germline, CDR1 is SGHTA and CDR2 FQGNSA. This CDR3 comprises 13 residues.

V usage is TRBV30 and J usage is TRBJ2-7; D is perhaps TRBD1 (6 bases). The CDR3 has 15 residues. Germline V gene lookup returns CDR1 GTSNPN and CDR2 SVGIG (reference sequence). V lost 1 base and J lost 2, with 15 bases in between. DNA of the CDR3: TGTGCCTGGAGTGCCAGGGGATCGGGGACCTACGAGCAGTACTTC. Amino acid sequence: CAWSARGSGTYEQYF.

This chain connects TRBV6-1 to TRBJ1-1; maybe TRBD1 (6 bases). With 3 bases removed from V and 5 bases from J, the gap between germline ends came to 10 bases. CDR3 length: 13 residues. Germline V lookup: CDR1 MNHNS, CDR2 SASEGT. CDR3 in DNA: TGTGCCAGCAGTGATACAGGGCGAACTGAAGCTTTCTTT. It codes for CASSDTGRTEAFF.

This clone was counted only a few times. The CDR3 coding sequence is TGTGCCAGCAGTTGGAACACTGAAGCTTTCTTT. Its translation: CASSWNTEAFF. The rearrangement uses TRBV6-2 or TRBV6-3 and TRBJ1-1; D gene unclear. CDR1 MNHEY and CDR2 SVGEGT come from the germline V gene. V shed 4 bases and J shed 1 base, with 1 base lying between them. There are 11 residues in the CDR3.

The genes are TRBV4-1 and TRBJ1-2; D is unresolved. The CDR3 is made up of 15 amino acids. Germline assignment: CDR1 MGHRA and CDR2 YSYEKL. The V end was cut by 0 bases, the J end by 4 bases, with 12 bases between. The CDR3 is CASSQDGGYGYGYTF. For the CDR3, the DNA is TGCGCCAGCAGCCAAGATGGAGGGTACGGCTATGGCTACACCTTC.

This chain uses TRBV7-2 with TRBJ2-1; TRBD2 matches 8 bases. Germline assignment: CDR1 SGHTA and CDR2 FQGNSA. The J segment lost 2 bases and the V segment lost 3 bases, leaving 12 bases of the junction unmatched. The CDR3 loop spans 18 amino acids. The CDR3 nucleotides read TGTGCCAGCAGCTTGTTGTCGAGCGGGGGAACTACCTACAATGAGCAGTTCTTC. Protein sequence: CASSLLSSGGTTYNEQFF.